This T cell receptor (beta chain) originates from a study of blood T cell repertoires in COVID-19. Overall study context: Whether acute or convalescent, the COVID-19 samples came from the United States, Italy and Spain.

Authors' data handling: Using reference gene primer amplification, nucleated cell counts were estimated. Measured with immunoSEQ multiplex PCR; TCRdb has only the in-frame clones, and not every one. V and J calls and clone size are copied from that table; D and trimming were computed from the DNA. This sample has 140,000 to 150,000 clones; 85% occur once, and the top ten carry roughly 2.9%. CDR3 length: 14 residues. With 1 base removed from V and 10 bases from J, the gap between germline ends came to 16 bases. From germline, CDR1 is MNHNS and CDR2 SASEGT. The chain recombines TRBV6-1 with TRBJ1-1; perhaps TRBD1 as D (5 bases). Sequenced material: peripheral blood. The TCR was taken from a woman between 40 and 50 years old with active or convalescent COVID-19. The CDR3 sequence is CASSEVRVSGGAFF. The CDR3 DNA sequence: TGTGCCAGCAGTGAAGTCAGGGTCTCGGGGGGAGCTTTCTTT.